This TCR beta chain came from a study of resident and recirculating memory T cells in vitiligo. Background on the study: Whole samples, not sorted cells, were homogenized and used for genomic DNA extraction.

Details on this clone: Its cognate antigen is unknown.

Germline V gene sequence: CDR1 SGHAT, CDR2 FQNNGV. Trimming removed 4 bases at V and 4 bases at J, with 17 bases between. This CDR3 has 16 residues. The repertoire was sequenced with immunoSEQ multiplex PCR; TCRdb's copy has only in-frame clones and lacks some. The table records around 70,000 clones, 80% to 95% of them present only once. Stability required unchanged lesions during the previous 6 months. Study-level findings and limits: No unique dominant TCR clone was found in vitiligo lesions.

The receptor comes from a male donor with vitiligo. Sample: blood. V is TRBV11-2 and J is TRBJ1-3, with D tentatively TRBD1 (5 bases). Here the CDR3 DNA reads TGTGCCAGCAGCTCTAGTGGTCAGGGTGGGGGAAACACCATATATTTT. The encoded protein is CASSSSGQGGGNTIYF.